This T cell receptor (beta chain) was identified during a study of T cell responses to AZD1222 COVID-19 vaccine. Regarding this clone: The target antigen is unknown.

Study conclusions and caveats: Variant regions that are unmutated are reportedly the target of nearly half of spike-specific TCRs. White British people made up most donors, females outnumbered males, and clonal diversity was possibly underestimated.

Germline V lookup: CDR1 SNHLY, CDR2 FYNNEI. The CDR3 has 15 residues. The V end lost 7 bases, the J end lost 0 bases, and 15 bases lay between the germline ends. Produced via immunoSEQ multiplex PCR; TCRdb's table is partial and in-frame only. The sample carries fewer than 130,000 clones, 70% to 90% recorded once. The sample in question was peripheral blood, obtained on day 0 of AZD1222 vaccination. The V call is TRBV2, the J call TRBJ1-2; unclear D gene. The receptor's source is an adult in good health. CDR3 nucleotide sequence: TGTGCCAGCAAGGTAGTTCGCTCCCCTAACTATGGCTACACCTTC. The encoded protein is CASKVVRSPNYGYTF.